This entry describes one T cell receptor (beta chain). Repertoires were generated with immunoSEQ multiplex PCR, while TCRdb's copy carries only in-frame clones and drops some. Among just over 40,000 clones, approximately 86% were seen once, and the ten largest hold about 9.3%. After removal of 1 base from V and 9 bases from J, the junction contained 6 bases not matched to a gene. This CDR3 comprises 14 residues. CDR1 is SGHVS, CDR2 FQNEAQ, per germline. The sample originates from a study of lymphopenia after photon versus proton radiotherapy. The source material was peripheral blood, sampled from a patient treated with proton-based radiotherapy. The clonotype originates from a woman between 70 and 85 years old with pancreatic cancer. Some clones in this sample may be carry-over from other donors' samples. The V gene is TRBV7-8, the J gene TRBJ2-5, with 9 bases fitting TRBD2. The CDR3: CASSLEGGRAPQYF. DNA of the CDR3: TGTGCCAGCAGCTTAGAGGGCGGGAGGGCCCCCCAGTACTTC.